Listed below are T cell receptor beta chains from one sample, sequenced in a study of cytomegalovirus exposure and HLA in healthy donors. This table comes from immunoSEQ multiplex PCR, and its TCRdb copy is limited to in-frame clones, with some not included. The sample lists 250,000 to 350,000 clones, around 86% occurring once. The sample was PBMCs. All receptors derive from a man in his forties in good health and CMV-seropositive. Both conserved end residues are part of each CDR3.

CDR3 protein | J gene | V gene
CASSYGQGSTDTQYF | TRBJ2-3 | TRBV7-2
CASSLSRGSALSSYNEQFF | TRBJ2-1 | TRBV28
CASSTPGQGGYEQFF | TRBJ2-1 | TRBV19
CASSLVVGQLTVNEQFF | TRBJ2-1 | TRBV7-9
CASSWGVRVKWTGELFF | TRBJ2-2 | TRBV28
CASSLSPSGTSYEQYF | TRBJ2-7 | TRBV4-1
CASSIGLAVTYEQYF | TRBJ2-7 | TRBV5-1
CASSLSRGAGTEAFF | TRBJ1-1 | TRBV27
CASSGEDIETQYF | TRBJ2-5 | TRBV7-9
CSSSGGAGGTLYNEQFF | TRBJ2-1 | TRBV7-9
CASSPGLQETQYF | TRBJ2-5 | TRBV18
CAITGDVGEKLFF | TRBJ1-4 | TRBV10-3
CASSDQGAYEQYF | . | TRBV5-1
CSVVRGGSYNEQFF | TRBJ2-1 | TRBV29-1
CASSEQFYTEAFF | TRBJ1-1 | TRBV6-1
CASSLGQGSTGELFF | TRBJ2-2 | TRBV7-3
CASSLMGQQNTEAFF | TRBJ1-1 | TRBV4-1
CASSPSPGLIGNTIYF | TRBJ1-3 | TRBV9
CASSLAGTAAGDTQYF | TRBJ2-3 | TRBV7-9
CASLSAGTGNEAFF | TRBJ1-1 | TRBV6-5
CASSFGQGLGELFF | TRBJ2-2 | TRBV11-2
CASSRSSGAQETQYF | TRBJ2-5 | TRBV6-5
CASSQGDRVNTEAFF | TRBJ1-1 | TRBV5-1
CASKRGGYTF | TRBJ1-2 | TRBV28
CASSFAGAAETQYF | TRBJ2-5 | TRBV7-2
CASNRDRGNTEAFF | TRBJ1-1 | TRBV2
CASSLVGGGGETQYF | TRBJ2-5 | TRBV5-6
CASSSGGLGYEQYF | TRBJ2-7 | TRBV5-1
CASSLGAGYEQYF | TRBJ2-7 | TRBV7-9
CASSFALGASGYEQYF | TRBJ2-7 | TRBV11-2
CASSQDPAGGAQPQHF | TRBJ1-5 | TRBV4-2
CASSHETGGFLREQYF | TRBJ2-7 | TRBV7-9
CASSKAHYDLAGGEETQYF | TRBJ2-5 | TRBV21-1
CASSFGQSTDTQYF | TRBJ2-3 | TRBV28
CASSLGAPPGNTIYF | TRBJ1-3 | TRBV14
CAWSVQGGQPQHF | TRBJ1-5 | TRBV30
CSVGRDTYNEQFF | TRBJ2-1 | TRBV29-1
CASWGQVPQPQHF | TRBJ1-5 | TRBV6-1
CASSSGTGGYEQYF | TRBJ2-7 | TRBV5-6
CASIQAPREFYGYTF | TRBJ1-2 | TRBV27
CASSIFAGRNTEAFF | TRBJ1-1 | TRBV19